This is a list of T cell receptor beta chains from one sample in a study of OX40 agonist ivuxolimab in advanced cancers. The table came from immunoSEQ multiplex PCR; TCRdb's copy has only in-frame clones and leaves some out. The table has 35,000 to 50,000 clones, around nine tenths seen once; the top ten hold 1.1%. The source was CD4+ or CD8+ T cells sorted from blood, collected in a trial of the OX40 agonist ivuxolimab. These receptors all come from an adult with an advanced solid tumor such as melanoma, head and neck, liver or kidney cancer. CDR3s include the opening cysteine and the closing phenylalanine or tryptophan. D genes are given only for firm matches. Size is stated for part of the rows, as once, few or many counts, or as a class when the clone is expanded.

TRBV27	TRBJ2-1	NA	NA	CARRLSDEQFF	TGTGCCAGGCGCCTTTCCGATGAGCAGTTCTTC
TRBV7-2	TRBJ2-2	NA	NA	CASSSPVFAGELFF	TGTGCCAGCAGCTCCCCGGTGTTTGCCGGGGAGCTGTTTTTT
TRBV21-1	TRBJ2-7	NA	NA	CASNQGQDATLSYEQYF	TGTGCCAGCAACCAGGGACAGGACGCTACCCTCTCCTACGAGCAGTACTTC
TRBV28	TRBJ1-1	NA	NA	CASSFGGVGTEAFF	TGTGCCAGCAGTTTCGGGGGGGTTGGCACTGAAGCTTTCTTT
TRBV7-2	TRBJ2-7	NA	NA	CASSTNYEQYF	TGTGCCAGCAGCACTAACTACGAGCAGTACTTC
TRBV5-1	TRBJ2-1	NA	NA	CASSFGDGSTHEQFF	TGCGCCAGCAGCTTCGGGGACGGGTCGACTCATGAGCAGTTCTTC
TRBV19	TRBJ1-4	NA	NA	CASRREGANEKLFF	TGTGCCAGTCGCCGGGAAGGAGCTAATGAAAAACTGTTTTTT
TRBV5-8	TRBJ2-5	TRBD2	once	CASSQGLAGGETQYF	TGTGCCAGCAGCCAGGGACTAGCGGGAGGAGAGACCCAGTACTTC
TRBV5-6	TRBJ2-3	NA	NA	CASSLGGVNTQYF	TGTGCCAGCAGCTTGGGGGGAGTGAATACGCAGTATTTT
TRBV19	TRBJ1-5	TRBD1	NA	CASSIPGGGQPQHF	TGTGCCAGTAGTATCCCAGGGGGCGGTCAGCCCCAGCATTTT
TRBV11-2	TRBJ2-5	NA	NA	CASSLGVLQGTQYF	TGTGCCAGCAGCTTAGGAGTATTACAAGGGACCCAGTACTTC
TRBV7-2	TRBJ2-1	TRBD2	NA	CASSLTGLASLPPFF	TGTGCCAGCAGCTTAACGGGACTAGCGAGTCTACCCCCGTTCTTC
TRBV7-9	TRBJ2-3	TRBD2	NA	CAIPTLAGGGTDTQYF	TGTGCCATCCCCACCCTAGCGGGAGGGGGCACAGATACGCAGTATTTT
TRBV4-3	TRBJ2-3	NA	once	CASSQNRPGTQYF	TGCGCCAGCAGCCAGAACAGGCCCGGTACGCAGTATTTT
TRBV2	TRBJ1-2	TRBD1	NA	CASSEPRDRAEYGYTF	TGTGCCAGCAGTGAACCCCGGGACAGGGCTGAGTATGGCTACACCTTC
TRBV7-2	TRBJ2-7	TRBD2	NA	CASTASGYEQYF	TGTGCCAGCACGGCTAGCGGATACGAGCAGTACTTC
TRBV7-2	TRBJ2-7	TRBD1	NA	CASSLGRQGFGQYF	TGTGCCAGCAGCTTAGGAAGACAGGGATTTGGGCAGTACTTC
TRBV6-4	TRBJ2-6	NA	NA	CASRGSGANVLTF	TGTGCCAGCAGGGGAAGTGGGGCCAACGTCCTGACTTTC
TRBV5-4	TRBJ2-1	NA	few	CASSFHWSSYNEQFF	TGTGCCAGCAGCTTTCATTGGAGCTCCTACAATGAGCAGTTCTTC
TRBV10-3	TRBJ2-7	TRBD1	NA	CAIRGQGAWEQYF	TGTGCCATCAGGGGACAGGGGGCATGGGAGCAGTACTTC
TRBV20-1	TRBJ1-2	NA	few	CSAHSSGRYTF	TGCAGTGCTCATTCTTCGGGGCGCTACACCTTC
TRBV30	TRBJ1-2	NA	NA	CAWSGRVKYTF	TGTGCCTGGAGTGGCAGGGTAAAATACACCTTC
TRBV15	TRBJ1-1	NA	NA	CATSREQGRAEAFF	TGTGCCACCAGCAGAGAACAGGGTAGGGCTGAAGCTTTCTTT
TRBV21-1	TRBJ1-2	NA	NA	CASSKVDPGADYGYTF	TGTGCCAGCAGCAAAGTCGATCCAGGGGCGGACTATGGCTACACCTTC
TRBV11-2	TRBJ2-1	NA	NA	CASSPRGRDNEQFF	TGTGCCAGCAGCCCGAGGGGCCGCGACAATGAGCAGTTCTTC
TRBV29-1	TRBJ1-4	TRBD1	NA	CSVSDRGLEKLFF	TGCAGCGTTTCGGACAGGGGGCTTGAAAAACTGTTTTTT
TRBV2	TRBJ2-3	TRBD1	once	CASSDGTGKRGTQYF	TGTGCCAGCAGTGACGGGACAGGGAAGAGAGGTACGCAGTATTTT
TRBV11-2	TRBJ2-1	TRBD2	NA	CASSLGTSGINEQFF	TGTGCCAGCAGCTTAGGGACTAGCGGGATTAATGAGCAGTTCTTC
TRBV19	TRBJ1-1	NA	NA	CASSIAAGFEAFF	TGTGCCAGTAGTATTGCCGCAGGGTTTGAAGCTTTCTTT
TRBV23-1	TRBJ2-5	TRBD2	NA	CASSQSGGAGETQYF	TGCGCCAGCAGTCAATCGGGAGGGGCGGGAGAGACCCAGTACTTC
TRBV7-8	TRBJ2-5	TRBD2	NA	CASSLSVWSGGETQYF	TGTGCCAGCAGCTTATCGGTATGGTCGGGAGGGGAGACCCAGTACTTC
TRBV7-9	TRBJ1-4	NA	NA	CASSDRMSEKLFF	TGTGCCAGCAGCGACAGGATGAGTGAAAAACTGTTTTTT
TRBV29-1	TRBJ2-7	NA	NA	CSVVLQDYEQYF	TGCAGCGTTGTCCTACAGGACTACGAGCAGTACTTC
TRBV28	TRBJ2-2	TRBD2	NA	CASRQTSGRPTGELFF	TGTGCCAGCAGACAGACTAGCGGGAGACCCACCGGGGAGCTGTTTTTT
TRBV7-3	TRBJ2-3	NA	NA	CASSLSNSGTQYF	TGTGCCAGCAGCTTATCGAACAGCGGGACGCAGTATTTT
TRBV28	TRBJ2-7	TRBD2	NA	CASGSGTSYEQYF	TGTGCCAGCGGGAGCGGGACCTCCTACGAGCAGTACTTC
TRBV4-2	TRBJ2-5	NA	NA	CASSREGRFQETQYF	TGTGCCAGCAGCCGCGAAGGTAGATTCCAAGAGACCCAGTACTTC
TRBV7-2	TRBJ2-2	NA	NA	CASSLGQVLGELFF	TGTGCCAGCAGCTTAGGCCAGGTTCTCGGGGAGCTGTTTTTT
TRBV11-2	TRBJ2-5	NA	NA	CASSLMAAQETQYF	TGTGCCAGCAGCTTAATGGCAGCCCAAGAGACCCAGTACTTC
TRBV28	TRBJ2-7	NA	NA	CASSRGFAYEQYF	TGTGCCAGCTCGAGAGGGTTCGCCTACGAGCAGTACTTC
TRBV29-1	TRBJ1-4	NA	NA	CSVEAGRRELFF	TGCAGCGTTGAAGCGGGCAGAAGAGAACTGTTTTTT
TRBV29-1	TRBJ2-1	NA	NA	CSVERTLGGNEQFF	TGCAGCGTTGAAAGGACTCTGGGGGGCAATGAGCAGTTCTTC
TRBV18	TRBJ2-3	TRBD2	NA	CASSPPGASGRSDTQYF	TGTGCCAGCTCACCGCCCGGGGCTAGCGGGAGATCAGATACGCAGTATTTT
TRBV7-9	TRBJ2-2	TRBD2	NA	CASSPSRLAGTYTGELFF	TGTGCCAGCAGCCCTAGCCGACTAGCGGGAACGTACACCGGGGAGCTGTTTTTT
TRBV15	TRBJ2-5	NA	NA	CATSRALIETQYF	TGTGCCACCAGCAGGGCCCTCATTGAGACCCAGTACTTC
TRBV7-9	TRBJ2-5	NA	NA	CASVRGLGETQYF	TGTGCCAGCGTTCGGGGGTTGGGGGAGACCCAGTACTTC
TRBV30	TRBJ1-3	NA	NA	CASDWQAASGNTIYF	TGTGCCTCTGACTGGCAGGCCGCCTCTGGAAACACCATATATTTT
TRBV19	TRBJ2-1	TRBD2	NA	CASTPLAGGPNEQFF	TGTGCCAGTACCCCCTTAGCGGGAGGGCCGAATGAGCAGTTCTTC
TRBV13	TRBJ1-6	NA	NA	CASSFGSSYNSPLHF	TGTGCCAGCAGCTTTGGCAGCTCATATAATTCACCCCTCCACTTT
TRBV6-1	TRBJ2-3	TRBD2	NA	CASTAGRATDTQYF	TGTGCCAGCACAGCCGGGAGGGCCACAGATACGCAGTATTTT
TRBV6-4	TRBJ2-7	NA	NA	CASTPQQYF	TGTGCCAGCACTCCCCAACAGTACTTC
TRBV2	TRBJ2-3	TRBD1	once	CAGGQGETDTQYF	TGTGCCGGGGGACAGGGGGAGACAGATACGCAGTATTTT
TRBV20-1	TRBJ2-7	NA	NA	CSARAPHEQYF	TGCAGTGCTAGAGCCCCCCACGAGCAGTACTTC
TRBV6-4	TRBJ2-1	TRBD2	few	CASRRTSGNNEQFF	TGTGCCAGCCGTCGGACTAGCGGGAACAATGAGCAGTTCTTC
TRBV19	TRBJ2-3	TRBD2	NA	CASRSSGGRDTQYF	TGTGCCAGTAGATCTAGCGGGGGGCGGGATACGCAGTATTTT